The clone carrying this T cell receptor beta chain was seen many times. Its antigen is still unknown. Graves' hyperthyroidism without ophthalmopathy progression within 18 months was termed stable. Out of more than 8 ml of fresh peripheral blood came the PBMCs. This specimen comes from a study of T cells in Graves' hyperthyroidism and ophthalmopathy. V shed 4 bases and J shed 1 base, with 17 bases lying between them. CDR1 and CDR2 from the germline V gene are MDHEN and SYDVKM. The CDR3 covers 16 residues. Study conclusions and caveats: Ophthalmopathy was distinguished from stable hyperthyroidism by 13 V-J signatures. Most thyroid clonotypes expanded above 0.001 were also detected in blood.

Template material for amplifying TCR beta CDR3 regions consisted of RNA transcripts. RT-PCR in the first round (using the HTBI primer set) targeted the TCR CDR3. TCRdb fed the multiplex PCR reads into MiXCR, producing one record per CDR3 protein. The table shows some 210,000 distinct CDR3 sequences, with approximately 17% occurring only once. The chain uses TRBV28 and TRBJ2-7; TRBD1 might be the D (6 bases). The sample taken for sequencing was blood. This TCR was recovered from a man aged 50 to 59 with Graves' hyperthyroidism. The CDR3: CASSSPTGLGSYEQYF. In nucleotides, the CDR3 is TGTGCCAGCAGTTCCCCGACAGGTTTAGGGTCCTACGAGCAGTACTTC.